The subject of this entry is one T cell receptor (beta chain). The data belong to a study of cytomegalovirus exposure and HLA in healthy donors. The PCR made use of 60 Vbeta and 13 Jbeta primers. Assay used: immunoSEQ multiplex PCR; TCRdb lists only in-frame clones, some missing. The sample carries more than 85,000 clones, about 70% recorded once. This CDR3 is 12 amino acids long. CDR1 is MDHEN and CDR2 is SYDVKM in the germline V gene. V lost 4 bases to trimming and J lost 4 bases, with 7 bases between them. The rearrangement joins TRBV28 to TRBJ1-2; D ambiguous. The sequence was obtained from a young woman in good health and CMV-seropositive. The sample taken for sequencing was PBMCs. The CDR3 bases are TGTGCCAGCAGTTGGGCTGCCTATGGCTACACCTTC. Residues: CASSWAAYGYTF.